In this sample, the clone carrying this T cell receptor (beta chain) turned up a few times. Its specificity is unknown. Treatment reported: roughly nine-day PBMC culture with coronavirus spike peptide pools or control peptides (ViraFEST assay). The source of the sample is a study of vaccination and CD4 T cells after COVID-19. Cultured CD4+ T cells had their DNA profiled by the Oncomine TCR Beta short-read assay. From cultured CD4+ T cells, genomic DNA was extracted. MiXCR, run by TCRdb on the PCR reads, gives a single entry per CDR3 protein. The sample carries 20,000 or so distinct CDR3 sequences, less than 75% recorded once. With 6 bases clipped from V and 2 bases from J, the junction kept 6 bases outside the gene matches. CDR3 length: 15 residues.

The sequence derives from a human donor who had recovered from COVID-19. The chain links TRBV12-3 or TRBV12-4 to TRBJ2-3, with 9 bases aligning to TRBD2. Input material: CD4+ T cells from blood, cultured in vitro. DNA for the CDR3: TGTGCCAGCAGCAAGACTAGCGGCTACACAGATACGCAGTATTTT. Translation gives CASSKTSGYTDTQYF.